This TCR beta chain emerged from a study of blood T cell repertoires in COVID-19. Overall study context: Samples came from the United States, Italy and Spain, spanning acute and convalescent COVID-19.

In the authors' methods: Quantification of nucleated cells was approximated via reference gene primer amplification. The table came from immunoSEQ multiplex PCR; TCRdb's copy has only in-frame clones and leaves some out. That table supplies the V and J calls and clone size; D and trimming were determined from the DNA. The data hold about 230,000 clones, with 83% observed a single time. The CDR3 is 16 residues long. Trimming pared 4 bases from V and 0 bases from J, leaving 14 bases between. Germline V gene data show CDR1 as MNHEY and CDR2 as SMNVEV (reference sequence). The source of this sequence is a woman in her 50s with acute or convalescent COVID-19. The chain recombines TRBV27 with TRBJ2-3; a possible D gene is TRBD2 (6 bases). The specimen was peripheral blood. The CDR3 protein is CASSSLGTYSTDTQYF. The CDR3 nucleotides are TGTGCCAGCAGTTCCCTTGGGACTTATAGCACAGATACGCAGTATTTT.